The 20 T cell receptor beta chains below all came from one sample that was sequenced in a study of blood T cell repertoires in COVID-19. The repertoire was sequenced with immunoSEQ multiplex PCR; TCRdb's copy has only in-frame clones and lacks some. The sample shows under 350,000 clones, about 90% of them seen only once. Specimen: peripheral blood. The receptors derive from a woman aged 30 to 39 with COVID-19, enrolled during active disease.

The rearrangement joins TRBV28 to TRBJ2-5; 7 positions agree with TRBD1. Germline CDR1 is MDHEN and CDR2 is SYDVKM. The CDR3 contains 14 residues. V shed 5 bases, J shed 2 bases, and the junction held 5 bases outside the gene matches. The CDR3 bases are TGTGCCAGCAGTCATGGACAGGTACAAGAGACCCAGTACTTC. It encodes CASSHGQVQETQYF.

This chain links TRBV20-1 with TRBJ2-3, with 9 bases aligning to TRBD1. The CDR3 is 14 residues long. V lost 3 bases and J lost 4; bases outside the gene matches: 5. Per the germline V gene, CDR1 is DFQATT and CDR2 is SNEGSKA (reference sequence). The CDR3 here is CSASRDRAADTQYF. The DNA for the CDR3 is TGCAGTGCTAGTCGGGACAGGGCAGCAGATACGCAGTATTTT.

The CDR3 DNA is TGTGCCACCAGCAGGGGGGCTGGCACCGGGGAGCTGTTTTTT. It translates to CATSRGAGTGELFF. The chain combines TRBV15 with TRBJ2-2, with D maybe TRBD1 (6 bases). This CDR3 contains 14 residues. Per germline, CDR1 LNHNV and CDR2 YYDKDF (reference sequence). Trimming took off 3 bases at V and 4 bases at J, with 9 bases between the two ends.

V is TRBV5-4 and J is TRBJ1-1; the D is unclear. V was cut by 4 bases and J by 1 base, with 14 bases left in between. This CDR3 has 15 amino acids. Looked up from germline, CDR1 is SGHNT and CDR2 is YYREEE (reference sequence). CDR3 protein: CASSLLHPGNTEAFF. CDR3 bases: TGTGCCAGCAGCCTTCTACACCCAGGGAACACTGAAGCTTTCTTT.

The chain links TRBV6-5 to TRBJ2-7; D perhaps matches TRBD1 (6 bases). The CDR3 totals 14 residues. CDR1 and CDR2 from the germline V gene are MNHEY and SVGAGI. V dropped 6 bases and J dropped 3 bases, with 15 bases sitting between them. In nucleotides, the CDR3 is TGTGCCAGCAGATCCCTGGGGGCTGGCTACGAGCAGTACTTC. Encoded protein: CASRSLGAGYEQYF.

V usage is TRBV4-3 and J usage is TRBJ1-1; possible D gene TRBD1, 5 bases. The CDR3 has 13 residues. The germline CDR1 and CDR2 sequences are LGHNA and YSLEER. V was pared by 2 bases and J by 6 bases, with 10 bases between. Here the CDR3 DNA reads TGCGCCAGCAGCCAAACCAGGGTTTCTGAAGCTTTCTTT. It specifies CASSQTRVSEAFF.

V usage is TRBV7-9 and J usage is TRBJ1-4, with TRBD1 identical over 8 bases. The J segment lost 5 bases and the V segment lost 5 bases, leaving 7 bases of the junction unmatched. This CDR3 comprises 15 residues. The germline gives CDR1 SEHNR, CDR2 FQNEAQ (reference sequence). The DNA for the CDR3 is TGTGCCAGCAGCGGACAGGGCGAAACCAATGAAAAACTGTTTTTT. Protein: CASSGQGETNEKLFF.

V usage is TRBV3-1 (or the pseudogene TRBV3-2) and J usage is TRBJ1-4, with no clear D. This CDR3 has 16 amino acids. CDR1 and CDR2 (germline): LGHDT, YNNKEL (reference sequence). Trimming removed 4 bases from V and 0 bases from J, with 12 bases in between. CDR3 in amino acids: CASSRTTTATNEKLFF. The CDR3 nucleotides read TGTGCCAGCAGCCGTACGACGACTGCAACTAATGAAAAACTGTTTTTT.

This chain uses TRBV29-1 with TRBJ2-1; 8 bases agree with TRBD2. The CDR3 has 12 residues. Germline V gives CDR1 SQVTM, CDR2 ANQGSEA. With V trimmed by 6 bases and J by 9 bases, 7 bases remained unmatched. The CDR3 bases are TGCAGCGTGTGGAGCGGGGGCCGTGAGCAGTTCTTC. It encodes CSVWSGGREQFF.

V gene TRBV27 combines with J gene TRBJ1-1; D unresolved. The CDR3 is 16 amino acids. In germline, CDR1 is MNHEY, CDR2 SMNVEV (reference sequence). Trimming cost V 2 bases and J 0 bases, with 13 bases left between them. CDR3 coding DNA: TGTGCCAGCAGTTTAAATCCCCACGGGATGAACACTGAAGCTTTCTTT. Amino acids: CASSLNPHGMNTEAFF.

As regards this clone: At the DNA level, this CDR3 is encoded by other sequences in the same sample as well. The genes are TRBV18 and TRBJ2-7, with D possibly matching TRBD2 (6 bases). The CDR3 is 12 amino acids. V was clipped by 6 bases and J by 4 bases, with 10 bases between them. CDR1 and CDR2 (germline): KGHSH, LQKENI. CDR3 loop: CASSPGGYEQYV. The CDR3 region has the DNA TGTGCCAGCTCGCCCGGGGGTTACGAGCAGTACGTC.

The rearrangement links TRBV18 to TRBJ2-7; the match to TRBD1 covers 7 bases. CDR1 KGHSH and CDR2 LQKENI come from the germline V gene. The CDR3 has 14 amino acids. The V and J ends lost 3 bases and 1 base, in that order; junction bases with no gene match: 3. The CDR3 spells CASSPGTVSYEQYF. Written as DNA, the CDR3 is TGTGCCAGCTCACCCGGGACAGTATCCTACGAGCAGTACTTC.

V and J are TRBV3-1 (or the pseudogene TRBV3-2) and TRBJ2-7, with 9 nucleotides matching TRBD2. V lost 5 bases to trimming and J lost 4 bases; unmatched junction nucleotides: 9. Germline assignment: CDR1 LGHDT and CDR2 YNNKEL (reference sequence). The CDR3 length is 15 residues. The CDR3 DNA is TGTGCCAGCAGCAGAGCGGGGGGCGGCGGGTACGAGCAGTACTTC. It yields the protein CASSRAGGGGYEQYF.

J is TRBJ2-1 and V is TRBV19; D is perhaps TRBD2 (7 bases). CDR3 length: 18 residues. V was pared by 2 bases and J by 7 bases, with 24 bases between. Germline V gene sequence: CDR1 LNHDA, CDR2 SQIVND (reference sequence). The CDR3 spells CASSISYMVGGRGNEQFF. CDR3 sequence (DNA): TGTGCCAGTAGTATAAGCTATATGGTGGGGGGGCGCGGAAATGAGCAGTTCTTC.

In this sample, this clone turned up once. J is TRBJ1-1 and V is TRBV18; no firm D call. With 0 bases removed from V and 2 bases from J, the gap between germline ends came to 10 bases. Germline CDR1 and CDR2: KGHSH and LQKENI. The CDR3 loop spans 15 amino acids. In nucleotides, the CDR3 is TGTGCCAGCTCACCACCGAGTAGCAGAAACACTGAAGCTTTCTTT. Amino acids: CASSPPSSRNTEAFF. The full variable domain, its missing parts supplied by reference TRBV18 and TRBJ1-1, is NAGVMQNPRHLVRRRGQEARLRCSPMKGHSHVYWYRQLPEEGLKFMVYLQKENIIDESGMPKERFSAEFPKEGPSILRIQQVVRGDSAAYFCASSPPSSRNTEAFFGQGTRLTVV.

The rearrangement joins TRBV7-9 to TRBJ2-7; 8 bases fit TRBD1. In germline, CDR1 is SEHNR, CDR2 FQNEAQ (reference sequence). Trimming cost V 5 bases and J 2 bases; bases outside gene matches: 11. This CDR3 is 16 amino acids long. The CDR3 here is CASSPNRQGQAYEQYF. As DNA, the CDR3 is TGTGCCAGCAGCCCCAACCGACAGGGGCAGGCCTACGAGCAGTACTTC.

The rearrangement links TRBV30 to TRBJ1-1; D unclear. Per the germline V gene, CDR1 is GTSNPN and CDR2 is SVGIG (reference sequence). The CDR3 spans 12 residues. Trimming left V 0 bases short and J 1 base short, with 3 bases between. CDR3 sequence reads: CAWSVGNTEAFF. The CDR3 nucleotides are TGTGCCTGGAGTGTCGGGAACACTGAAGCTTTCTTT.

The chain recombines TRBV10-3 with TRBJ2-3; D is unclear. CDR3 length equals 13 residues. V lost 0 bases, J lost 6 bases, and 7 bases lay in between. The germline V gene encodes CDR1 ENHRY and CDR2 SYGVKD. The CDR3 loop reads CAISESIRDTQYF. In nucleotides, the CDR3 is TGTGCCATCAGTGAGTCGATACGGGATACGCAGTATTTT.

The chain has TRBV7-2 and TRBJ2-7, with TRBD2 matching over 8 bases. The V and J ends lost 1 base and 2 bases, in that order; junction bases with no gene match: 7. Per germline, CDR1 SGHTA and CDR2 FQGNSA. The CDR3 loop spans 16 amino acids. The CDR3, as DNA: TGTGCCAGCAGCTTAGGCTCCAGCGGGGGAACCTACGAGCAGTACGTC. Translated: CASSLGSSGGTYEQYV.

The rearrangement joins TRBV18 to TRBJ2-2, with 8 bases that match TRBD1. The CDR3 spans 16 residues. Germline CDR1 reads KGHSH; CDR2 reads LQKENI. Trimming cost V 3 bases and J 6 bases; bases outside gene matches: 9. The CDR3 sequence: CASSPRTGFFAGELFF. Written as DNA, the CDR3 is TGTGCCAGCTCACCGAGGACAGGGTTTTTCGCCGGGGAGCTGTTTTTT.